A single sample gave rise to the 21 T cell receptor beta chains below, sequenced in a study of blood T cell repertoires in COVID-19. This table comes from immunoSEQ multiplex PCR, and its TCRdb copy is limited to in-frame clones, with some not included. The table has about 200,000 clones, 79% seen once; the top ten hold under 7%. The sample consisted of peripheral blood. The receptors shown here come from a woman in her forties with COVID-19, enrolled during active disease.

The CDR3 here is CASSQEYEQFF. As DNA, the CDR3 is TGTGCCAGCAGCCAGGAGTATGAGCAGTTCTTC. The gene calls are TRBV7-8 and TRBJ2-1; D unresolved. Germline-derived CDR1 and CDR2 are SGHVS and FQNEAQ. There are 11 residues in the CDR3. V lost 5 bases and J 8 bases, leaving 7 bases between the germline ends.

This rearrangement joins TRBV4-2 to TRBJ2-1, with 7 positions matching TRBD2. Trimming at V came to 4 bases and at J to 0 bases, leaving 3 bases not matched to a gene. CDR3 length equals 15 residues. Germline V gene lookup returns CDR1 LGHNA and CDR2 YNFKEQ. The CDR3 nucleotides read TGTGCCAGCAGCCTCGGGGGGTTCTCCTACAATGAGCAGTTCTTC. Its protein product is CASSLGGFSYNEQFF.

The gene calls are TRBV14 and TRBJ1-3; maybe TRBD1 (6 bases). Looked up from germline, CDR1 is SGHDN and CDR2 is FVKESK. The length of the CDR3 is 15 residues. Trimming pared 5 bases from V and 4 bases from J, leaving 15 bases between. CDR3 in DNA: TGTGCCAGCAGCAGGAGTCAGGGGAGAGGAAACACCATATATTTT. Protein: CASSRSQGRGNTIYF.

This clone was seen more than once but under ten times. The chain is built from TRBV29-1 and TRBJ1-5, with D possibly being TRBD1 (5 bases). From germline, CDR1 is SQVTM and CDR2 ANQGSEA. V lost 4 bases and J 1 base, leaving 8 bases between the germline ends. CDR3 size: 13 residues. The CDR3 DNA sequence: TGCAGCGTTGGGTCAGGGAGCAATCAGCCCCAGCATTTT. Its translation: CSVGSGSNQPQHF. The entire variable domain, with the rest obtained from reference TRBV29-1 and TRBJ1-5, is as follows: SAVISQKPSRDICQRGTSLTIQCQVDSQVTMMFWYRQQPGQSLTLIATANQGSEATYESGFVIDKFPISRPNLTFSTLTVSNMSPEDSSIYLCSVGSGSNQPQHFGDGTRLSIL.

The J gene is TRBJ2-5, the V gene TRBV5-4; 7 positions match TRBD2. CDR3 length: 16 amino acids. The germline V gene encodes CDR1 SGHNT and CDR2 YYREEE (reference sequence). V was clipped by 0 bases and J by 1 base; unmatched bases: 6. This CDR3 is CASSLGAGVVQETQYF. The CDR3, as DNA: TGTGCCAGCAGCTTGGGGGCGGGGGTCGTCCAAGAGACCCAGTACTTC.

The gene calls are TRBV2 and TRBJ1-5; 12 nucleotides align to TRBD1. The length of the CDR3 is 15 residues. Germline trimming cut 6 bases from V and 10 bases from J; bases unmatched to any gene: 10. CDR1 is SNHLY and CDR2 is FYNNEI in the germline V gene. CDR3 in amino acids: CASRAPGQGASPQHF. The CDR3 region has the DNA TGTGCCAGCAGGGCCCCGGGACAGGGGGCGAGCCCCCAGCATTTT.

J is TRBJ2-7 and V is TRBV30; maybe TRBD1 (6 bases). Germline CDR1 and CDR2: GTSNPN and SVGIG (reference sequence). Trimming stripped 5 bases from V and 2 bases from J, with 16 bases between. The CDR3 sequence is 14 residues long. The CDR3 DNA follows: TGTGCCTGGCTCCGTTGGGGGACAACCTACGAGCAGTACTTC. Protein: CAWLRWGTTYEQYF.

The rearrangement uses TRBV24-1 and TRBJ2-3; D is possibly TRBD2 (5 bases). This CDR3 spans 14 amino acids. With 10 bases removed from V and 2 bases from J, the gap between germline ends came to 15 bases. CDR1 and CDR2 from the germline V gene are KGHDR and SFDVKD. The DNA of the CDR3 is TGTGCCACATCAGCGGAGGCAAACACAGATACGCAGTATTTT. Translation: CATSAEANTDTQYF.

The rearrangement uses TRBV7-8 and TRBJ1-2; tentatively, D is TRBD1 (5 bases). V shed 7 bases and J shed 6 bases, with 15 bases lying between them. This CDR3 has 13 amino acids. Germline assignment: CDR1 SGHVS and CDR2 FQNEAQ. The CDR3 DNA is TGTGCCAGCACCAACCCCAGGGTGCATGGCTACACCTTC. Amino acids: CASTNPRVHGYTF. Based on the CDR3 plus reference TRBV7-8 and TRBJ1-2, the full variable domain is GAGVSQSPRYKVAKRGQDVALRCDPISGHVSLFWYQQALGQGPEFLTYFQNEAQLDKSGLPSDRFFAERPEGSVSTLKIQRTQQEDSAVYLCASTNPRVHGYTFGSGTRLTVV.

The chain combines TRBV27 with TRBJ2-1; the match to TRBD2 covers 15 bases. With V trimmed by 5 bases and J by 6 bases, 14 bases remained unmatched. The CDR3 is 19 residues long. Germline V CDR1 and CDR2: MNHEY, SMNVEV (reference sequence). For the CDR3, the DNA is TGTGCCAGCAGTCCGATCCGTGGACTAGCGGGAGGGCTGGGCAATGAGCAGTTCTTC. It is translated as CASSPIRGLAGGLGNEQFF.

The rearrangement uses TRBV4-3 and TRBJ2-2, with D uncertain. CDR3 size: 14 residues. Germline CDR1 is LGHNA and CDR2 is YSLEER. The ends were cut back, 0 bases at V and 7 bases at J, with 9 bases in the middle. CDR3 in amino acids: CASSQEFTGGELFF. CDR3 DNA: TGCGCCAGCAGCCAAGAATTCACCGGCGGGGAGCTGTTTTTT.

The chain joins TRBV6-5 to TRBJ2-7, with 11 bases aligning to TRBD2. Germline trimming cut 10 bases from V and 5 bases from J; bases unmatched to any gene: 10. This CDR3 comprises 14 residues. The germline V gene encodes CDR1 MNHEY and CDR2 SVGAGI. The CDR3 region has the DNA TGTGCCACCGTTACTAGCGGGAGTATCCACGAGCAGTACTTC. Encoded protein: CATVTSGSIHEQYF.

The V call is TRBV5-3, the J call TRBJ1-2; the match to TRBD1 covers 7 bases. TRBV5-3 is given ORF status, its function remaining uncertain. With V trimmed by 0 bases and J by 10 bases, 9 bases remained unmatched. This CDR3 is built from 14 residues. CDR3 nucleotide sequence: TGTGCCAGAAGCTTGGGCGACAGGGATCAGGTCTACACCTTC. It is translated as CARSLGDRDQVYTF.

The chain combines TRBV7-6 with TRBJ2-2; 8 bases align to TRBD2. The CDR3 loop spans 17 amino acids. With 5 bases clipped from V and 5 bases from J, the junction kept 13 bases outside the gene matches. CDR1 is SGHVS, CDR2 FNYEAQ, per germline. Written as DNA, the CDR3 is TGTGCCAGCAGCCCTGGGTCGGGAGGGCCCCCGACCGGGGAGCTGTTTTTT. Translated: CASSPGSGGPPTGELFF.

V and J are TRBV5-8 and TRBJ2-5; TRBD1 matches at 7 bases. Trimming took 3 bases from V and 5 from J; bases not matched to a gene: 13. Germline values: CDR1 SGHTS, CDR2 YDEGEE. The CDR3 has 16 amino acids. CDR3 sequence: CASSWLKGAYRETQYF. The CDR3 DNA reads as TGTGCCAGCAGCTGGTTAAAGGGGGCTTATCGGGAGACCCAGTACTTC. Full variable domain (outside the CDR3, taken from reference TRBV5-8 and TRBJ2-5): EAGVTQSPTHLIKTRGQQATLRCSPISGHTSVYWYQQALGLGLQFLLWYDEGEERNRGNFPPRFSGRQFPNYSSELNVNALELEDSALYLCASSWLKGAYRETQYFGPGTRLLVL.

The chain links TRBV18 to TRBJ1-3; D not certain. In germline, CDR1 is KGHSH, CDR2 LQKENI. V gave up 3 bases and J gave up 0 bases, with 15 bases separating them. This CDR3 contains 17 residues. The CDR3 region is CASSPTANHVSGNTIYF. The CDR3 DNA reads TGTGCCAGCTCACCCACAGCAAACCACGTCTCTGGAAACACCATATATTTT.

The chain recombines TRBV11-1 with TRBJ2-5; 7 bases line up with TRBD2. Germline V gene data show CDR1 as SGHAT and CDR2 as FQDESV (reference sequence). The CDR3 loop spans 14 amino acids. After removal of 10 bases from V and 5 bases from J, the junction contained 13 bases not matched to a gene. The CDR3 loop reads CATSLAGRGETQYF. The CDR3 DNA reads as TGTGCCACGTCCTTAGCGGGCCGGGGTGAGACCCAGTACTTC. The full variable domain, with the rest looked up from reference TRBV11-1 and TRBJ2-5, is EAEVAQSPRYKITEKSQAVAFWCDPISGHATLYWYRQILGQGPELLVQFQDESVVDDSQLPKDRFSAERLKGVDSTLKIQPAELGDSAMYLCATSLAGRGETQYFGPGTRLLVL.

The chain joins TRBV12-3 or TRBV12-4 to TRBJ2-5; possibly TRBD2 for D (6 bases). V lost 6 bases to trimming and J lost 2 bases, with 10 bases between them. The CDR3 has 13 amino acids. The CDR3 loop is CASRRGRQETQYF. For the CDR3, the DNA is TGTGCCAGCAGGCGGGGAAGGCAAGAGACCCAGTACTTC.

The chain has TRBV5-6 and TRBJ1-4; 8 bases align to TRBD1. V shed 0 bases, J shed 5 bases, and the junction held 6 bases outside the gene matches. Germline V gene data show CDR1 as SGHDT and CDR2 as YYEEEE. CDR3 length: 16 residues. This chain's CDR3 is CASSLGLSGGNEKLFF. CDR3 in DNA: TGTGCCAGCAGCTTGGGTCTTTCAGGGGGCAATGAAAAACTGTTTTTT.

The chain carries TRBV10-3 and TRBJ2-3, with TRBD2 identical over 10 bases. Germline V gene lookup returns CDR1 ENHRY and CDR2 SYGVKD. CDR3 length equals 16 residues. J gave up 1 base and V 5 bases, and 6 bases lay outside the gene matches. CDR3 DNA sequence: TGTGCCATCAGTACGCTAGCGGGGGTTGGCACAGATACGCAGTATTTT. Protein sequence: CAISTLAGVGTDTQYF.

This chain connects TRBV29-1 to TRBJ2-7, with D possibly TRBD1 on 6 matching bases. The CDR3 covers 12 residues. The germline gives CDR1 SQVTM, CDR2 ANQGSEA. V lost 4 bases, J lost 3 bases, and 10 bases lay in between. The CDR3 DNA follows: TGCAGCGTTGCCACAGGGAGCTACGAGCAGTACTTC. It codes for CSVATGSYEQYF.